Sequencing of this TCR beta chain was carried out in a study of cytomegalovirus exposure and HLA in healthy donors. Study results and limitations: Most subjects had HLA-A and HLA-B alleles reportedly predicted accurately by TCR beta sequences. Some V segments could not be told apart, so they were left out, TRBV6-2 and TRBV6-3 among them. In vitro assays verified that three CMV-associated chains recognized CMV antigens specifically.

A word on this clone: No antigen is known for it.

The CDR3 has 15 amino acids. Trimming cost V 5 bases and J 4 bases; bases outside gene matches: 6. Germline V CDR1 and CDR2: SGHTA, FQGNSA. Researchers ran the PCR with 60 Vbeta and 13 Jbeta primers. Data came from immunoSEQ multiplex PCR; TCRdb stores just in-frame clones and leaves some out. Of some 180,000 clones in the sample, 70% to 85% were seen once. This chain connects TRBV7-2 to TRBJ2-2; 8 nucleotides line up with TRBD1. Sequenced input: PBMCs. The receptor was isolated from a man in his late teens or twenties in good health and CMV-seronegative. Here the CDR3 reads CASSNNRGATGELFF. The CDR3 DNA follows: TGTGCCAGCAGCAACAACAGGGGGGCCACCGGGGAGCTGTTTTTT.